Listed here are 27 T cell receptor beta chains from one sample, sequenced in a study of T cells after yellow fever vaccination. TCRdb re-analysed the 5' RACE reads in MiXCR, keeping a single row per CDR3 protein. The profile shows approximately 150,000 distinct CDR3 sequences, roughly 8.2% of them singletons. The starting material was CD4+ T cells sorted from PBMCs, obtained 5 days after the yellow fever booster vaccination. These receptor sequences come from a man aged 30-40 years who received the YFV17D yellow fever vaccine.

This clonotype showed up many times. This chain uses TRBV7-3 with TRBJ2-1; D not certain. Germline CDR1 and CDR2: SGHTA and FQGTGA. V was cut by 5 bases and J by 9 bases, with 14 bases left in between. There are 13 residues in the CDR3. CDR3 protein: CASSLLPDGEQFF. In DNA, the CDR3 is TGTGCCAGCAGCCTTCTTCCAGATGGTGAGCAGTTCTTC.

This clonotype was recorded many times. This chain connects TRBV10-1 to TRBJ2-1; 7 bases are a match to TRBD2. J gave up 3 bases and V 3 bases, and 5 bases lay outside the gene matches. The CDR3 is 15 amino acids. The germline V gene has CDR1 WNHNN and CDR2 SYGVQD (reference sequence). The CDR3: CASSDTGTNYNEQFF. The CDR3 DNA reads TGCGCCAGCAGTGACACCGGGACTAACTACAATGAGCAGTTCTTC.

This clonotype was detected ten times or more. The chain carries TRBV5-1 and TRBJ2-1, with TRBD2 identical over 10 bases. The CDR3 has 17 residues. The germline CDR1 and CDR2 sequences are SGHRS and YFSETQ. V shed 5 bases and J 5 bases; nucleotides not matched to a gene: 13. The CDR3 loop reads CASRPLAGSTGNNEQFF. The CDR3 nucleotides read TGCGCCAGCAGGCCACTAGCGGGAAGCACGGGGAACAATGAGCAGTTCTTC.

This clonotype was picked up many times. The CDR3 bases are TGTGCCAGCAGCCTCCAGGCTAACACTGAAGCTTTCTTT. Amino acids: CASSLQANTEAFF. This chain links TRBV7-9 with TRBJ1-1; no reliable D call. The CDR3 loop spans 13 amino acids. Germline assignment: CDR1 SEHNR and CDR2 FQNEAQ (reference sequence). Trimming removed 5 bases from V and 2 bases from J, with 9 bases in between.

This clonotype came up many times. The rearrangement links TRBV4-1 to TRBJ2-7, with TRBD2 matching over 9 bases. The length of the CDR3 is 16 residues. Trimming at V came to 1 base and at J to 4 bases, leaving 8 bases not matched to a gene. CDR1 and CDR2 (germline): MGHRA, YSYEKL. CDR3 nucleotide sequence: TGCGCCAGCAGCCAAGTCGTAAGCGGGAGGTCGTACGAGCAGTACTTC. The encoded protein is CASSQVVSGRSYEQYF.

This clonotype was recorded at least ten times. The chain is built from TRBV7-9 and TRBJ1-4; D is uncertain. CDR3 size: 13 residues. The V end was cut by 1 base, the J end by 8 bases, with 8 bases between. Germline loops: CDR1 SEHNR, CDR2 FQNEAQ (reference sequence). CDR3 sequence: CASSLGGAEKLFF. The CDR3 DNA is TGTGCCAGCAGCTTAGGGGGAGCCGAAAAACTGTTTTTT.

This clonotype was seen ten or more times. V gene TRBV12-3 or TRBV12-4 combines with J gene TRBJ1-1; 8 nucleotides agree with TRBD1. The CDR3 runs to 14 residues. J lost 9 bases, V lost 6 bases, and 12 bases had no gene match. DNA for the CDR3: TGTGCCAGCAGCCTGCAGGGGGCTTCGGAAAAAGCTTTCTTT. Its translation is CASSLQGASEKAFF.

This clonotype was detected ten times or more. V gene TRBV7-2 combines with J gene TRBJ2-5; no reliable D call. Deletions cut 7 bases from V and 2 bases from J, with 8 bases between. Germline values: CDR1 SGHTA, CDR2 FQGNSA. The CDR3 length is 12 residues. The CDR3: CASTPGQETQYF. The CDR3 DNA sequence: TGTGCCAGCACCCCGGGTCAAGAGACCCAGTACTTC.

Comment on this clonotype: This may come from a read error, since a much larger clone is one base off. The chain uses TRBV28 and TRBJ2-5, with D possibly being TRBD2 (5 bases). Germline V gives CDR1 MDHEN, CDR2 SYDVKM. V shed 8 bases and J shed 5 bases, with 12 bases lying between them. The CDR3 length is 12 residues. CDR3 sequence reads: CASLVGAETQYF. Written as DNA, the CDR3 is TGTGCCAGCTTAGTGGGAGCGGAGACCCAGTACTTC.

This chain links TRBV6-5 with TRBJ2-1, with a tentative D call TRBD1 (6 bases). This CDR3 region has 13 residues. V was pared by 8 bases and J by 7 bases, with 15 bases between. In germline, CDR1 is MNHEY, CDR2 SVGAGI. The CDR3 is CASRTNTGNEQFF. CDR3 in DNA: TGTGCCAGCCGAACAAACACAGGGAATGAGCAGTTCTTC.

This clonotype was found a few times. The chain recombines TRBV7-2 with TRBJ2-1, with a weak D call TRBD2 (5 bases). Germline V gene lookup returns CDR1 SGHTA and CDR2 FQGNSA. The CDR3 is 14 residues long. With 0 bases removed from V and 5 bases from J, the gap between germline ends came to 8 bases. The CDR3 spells CASSLAGVDNEQFF. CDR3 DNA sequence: TGTGCCAGCAGCTTAGCGGGAGTGGACAATGAGCAGTTCTTC.

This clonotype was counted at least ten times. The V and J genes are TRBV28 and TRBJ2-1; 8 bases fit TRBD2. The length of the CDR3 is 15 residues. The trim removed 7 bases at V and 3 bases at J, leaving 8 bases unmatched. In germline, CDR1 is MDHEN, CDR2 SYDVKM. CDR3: CASTPGGVNYNEQFF. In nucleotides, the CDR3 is TGTGCCAGCACCCCGGGAGGGGTCAACTACAATGAGCAGTTCTTC.

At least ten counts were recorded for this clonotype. CDR3 residues: CASSLSTSGPNEQFF. CDR3 nucleotide sequence: TGCGCCAGCAGCCTCTCGACTAGCGGGCCAAATGAGCAGTTCTTC. The chain combines TRBV5-1 with TRBJ2-1; 10 bases fit TRBD2. The CDR3 totals 15 residues. The germline V gene has CDR1 SGHRS and CDR2 YFSETQ. The V segment lost 4 bases and the J segment 7 bases; nucleotides outside the gene matches: 8.

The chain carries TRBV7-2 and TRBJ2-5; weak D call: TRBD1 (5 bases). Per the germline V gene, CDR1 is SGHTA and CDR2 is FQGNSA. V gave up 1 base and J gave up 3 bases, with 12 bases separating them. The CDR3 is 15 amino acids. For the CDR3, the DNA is TGTGCCAGCAGCTTAGTAAGACAGAGAAAAGAGACCCAGTACTTC. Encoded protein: CASSLVRQRKETQYF.

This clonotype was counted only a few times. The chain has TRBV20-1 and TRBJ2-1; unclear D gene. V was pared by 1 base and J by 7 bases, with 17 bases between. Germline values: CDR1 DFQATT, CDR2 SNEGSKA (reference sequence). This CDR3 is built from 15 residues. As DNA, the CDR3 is TGCAGTGCTAGAGGAGGCCAGTTCTTGCAGAATGAGCAGTTCTTC. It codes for CSARGGQFLQNEQFF.

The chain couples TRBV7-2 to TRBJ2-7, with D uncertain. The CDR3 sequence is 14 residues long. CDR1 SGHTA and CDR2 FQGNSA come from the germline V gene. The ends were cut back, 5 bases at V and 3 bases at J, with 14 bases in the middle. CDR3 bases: TGTGCCAGCAGCCCCCCTACCCGCAGCTACGAGCAGTACTTC. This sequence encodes CASSPPTRSYEQYF. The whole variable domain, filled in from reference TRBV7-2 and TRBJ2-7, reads GAGVSQSPSNKVTEKGKDVELRCDPISGHTALYWYRQSLGQGLEFLIYFQGNSAPDKSGLPSDRFSAERTGGSVSTLTIQRTQQEDSAVYLCASSPPTRSYEQYFGPGTRLTVT.

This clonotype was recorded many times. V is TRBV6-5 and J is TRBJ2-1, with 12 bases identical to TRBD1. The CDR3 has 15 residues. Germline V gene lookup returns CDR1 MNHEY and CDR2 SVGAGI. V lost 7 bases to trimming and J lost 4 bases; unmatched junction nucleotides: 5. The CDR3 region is CASKGTGGPYNEQFF. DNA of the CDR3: TGTGCCAGCAAGGGGACAGGGGGCCCTTACAATGAGCAGTTCTTC.

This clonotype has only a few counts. CDR3 sequence: CASSVAVAGVSVGETQYF. In DNA form, the CDR3 reads TGTGCCAGCAGCGTAGCCGTAGCGGGAGTGAGTGTGGGAGAGACCCAGTACTTC. V is TRBV9 and J is TRBJ2-5; 9 bases match TRBD2. Germline V lookup: CDR1 SGDLS, CDR2 YYNGEE. Trimming at V came to 0 bases and at J to 4 bases, leaving 13 bases not matched to a gene. This CDR3 contains 18 residues. Looking up the rest from reference TRBV9 and TRBJ2-5 gives the full variable domain: DSGVTQTPKHLITATGQRVTLRCSPRSGDLSVYWYQQSLDQGLQFLIQYYNGEERAKGNILERFSAQQFPDLHSELNLSSLELGDSALYFCASSVAVAGVSVGETQYFGPGTRLLVL.

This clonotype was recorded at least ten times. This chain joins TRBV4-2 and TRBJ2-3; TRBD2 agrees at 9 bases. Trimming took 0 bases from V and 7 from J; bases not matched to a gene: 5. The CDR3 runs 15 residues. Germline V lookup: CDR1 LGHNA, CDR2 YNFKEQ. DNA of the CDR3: TGTGCCAGCAGCCAAGAGGCGGGAGGGCGGAATACGCAGTATTTT. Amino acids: CASSQEAGGRNTQYF.

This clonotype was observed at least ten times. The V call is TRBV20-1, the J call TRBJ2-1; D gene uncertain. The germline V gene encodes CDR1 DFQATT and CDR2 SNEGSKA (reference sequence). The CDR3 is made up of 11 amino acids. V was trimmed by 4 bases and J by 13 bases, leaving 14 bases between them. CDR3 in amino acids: CSATPNKGQFF. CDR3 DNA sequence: TGCAGTGCTACACCGAACAAGGGACAGTTCTTC.

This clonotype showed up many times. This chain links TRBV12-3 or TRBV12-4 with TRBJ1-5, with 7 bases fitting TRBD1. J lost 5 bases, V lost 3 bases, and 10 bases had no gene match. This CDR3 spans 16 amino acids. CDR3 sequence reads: CASSFGPQGVYQPQHF. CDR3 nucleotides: TGTGCCAGCAGTTTCGGTCCGCAGGGGGTCTATCAGCCCCAGCATTTT.

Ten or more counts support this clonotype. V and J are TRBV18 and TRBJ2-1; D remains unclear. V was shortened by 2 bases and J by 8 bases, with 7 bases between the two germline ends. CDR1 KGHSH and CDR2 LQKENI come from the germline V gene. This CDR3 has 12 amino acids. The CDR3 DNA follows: TGTGCCAGCTCACCAGGCTATCATGAGCAGTTCTTC. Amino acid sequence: CASSPGYHEQFF.

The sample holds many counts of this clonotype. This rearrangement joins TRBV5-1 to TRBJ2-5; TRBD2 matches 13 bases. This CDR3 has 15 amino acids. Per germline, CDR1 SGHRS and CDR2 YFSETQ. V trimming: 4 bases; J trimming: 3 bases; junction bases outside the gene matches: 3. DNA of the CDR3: TGCGCCAGCAGCCGTGGGACTAGCGGGAAAGAGACCCAGTACTTC. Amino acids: CASSRGTSGKETQYF.

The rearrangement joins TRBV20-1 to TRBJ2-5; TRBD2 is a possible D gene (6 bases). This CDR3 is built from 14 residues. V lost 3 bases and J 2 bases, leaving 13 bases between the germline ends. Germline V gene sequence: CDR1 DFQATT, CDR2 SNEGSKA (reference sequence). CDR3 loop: CSASGGQQQETQYF. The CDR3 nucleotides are TGCAGTGCTAGCGGAGGGCAGCAACAAGAGACCCAGTACTTC.

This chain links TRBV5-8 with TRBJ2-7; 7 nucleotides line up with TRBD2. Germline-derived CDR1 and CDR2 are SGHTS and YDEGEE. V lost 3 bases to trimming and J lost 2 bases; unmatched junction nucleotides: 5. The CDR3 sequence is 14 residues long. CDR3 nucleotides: TGTGCCAGCAGCTACCGCGGGAGCACCTACGAGCAGTACTTC. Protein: CASSYRGSTYEQYF.

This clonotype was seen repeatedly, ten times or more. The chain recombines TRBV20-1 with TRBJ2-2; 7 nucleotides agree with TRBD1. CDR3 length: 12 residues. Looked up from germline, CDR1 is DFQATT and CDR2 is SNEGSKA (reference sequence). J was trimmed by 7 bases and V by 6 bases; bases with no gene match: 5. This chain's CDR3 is CSALTGVGELFF. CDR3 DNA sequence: TGCAGTGCACTTACAGGGGTCGGGGAGCTGTTTTTT.

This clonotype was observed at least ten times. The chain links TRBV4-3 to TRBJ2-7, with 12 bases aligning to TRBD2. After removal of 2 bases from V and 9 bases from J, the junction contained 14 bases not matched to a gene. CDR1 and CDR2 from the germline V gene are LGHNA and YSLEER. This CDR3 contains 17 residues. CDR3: CASSQMESSGRAGSQYF. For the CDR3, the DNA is TGCGCCAGCAGCCAAATGGAGTCTAGCGGGAGGGCCGGTTCGCAGTACTTC.